The 27 T cell receptor beta chains listed next were all sequenced from one sample in a study of T-cell reconstitution after alpha-beta-depleted transplantation in children. For TCRbeta, the library was prepared with unique molecular identifiers. TCRdb used MiXCR to reprocess the PCR reads, holding one entry per CDR3 protein. The sample includes fewer than 250,000 distinct CDR3 sequences, around 7.5% seen only once; the top ten take 6% to 7%. The source material was PBMCs, mostly from graft donor cells, sampled 180 days after TCRalphabeta/CD19-depleted stem cell transplant. The receptors derive from a male patient between 5 and 17 years old who had a stem cell transplant for acute lymphoblastic leukemia, so the T cells may come from the graft donor.

This clonotype was counted many times. The V call is TRBV21-1, the J call TRBJ2-5. TRBV21-1 is noted as a pseudogene. The CDR3 loop spans 11 amino acids. The CDR3 here is CASSRVETQYF. In DNA form, the CDR3 reads TGTGCCAGCAGCAGGGTTGAGACCCAGTACTTC.

This clonotype was observed at least ten times. This chain uses TRBV20-1 with TRBJ1-4; perhaps TRBD1 as D (5 bases). Germline V gives CDR1 DFQATT, CDR2 SNEGSKA (reference sequence). The CDR3 spans 12 residues. This CDR3 reads CRAGHPNEKLFF. DNA of the CDR3: TGCAGGGCCGGACACCCTAATGAAAAACTGTTTTTT.

The chain joins TRBV6-7 to TRBJ1-2, with TRBD1 matching 8 bases. TRBV6-7 is placed among ORFs of uncertain function. The CDR3 is 12 amino acids. J lost 8 bases, V lost 6 bases, and 5 bases had no gene match. The CDR3 coding sequence is TGTGCCAGCAGCACGGACAGGGTCGGCTACACCTTC. Translation: CASSTDRVGYTF.

This clonotype was seen many times. The chain joins TRBV7-9 to TRBJ2-7; maybe TRBD2 (6 bases). The CDR3 is 14 amino acids. Germline assignment: CDR1 SEHNR and CDR2 FQNEAQ (reference sequence). V was trimmed by 5 bases and J by 3 bases, leaving 14 bases between them. CDR3 sequence: CASSLRDGIYEQYF. DNA of the CDR3: TGTGCCAGCAGCCTGCGGGACGGAATCTACGAGCAGTACTTC.

Ten or more counts support this clonotype. V and J are TRBV4-2 and TRBJ1-4; D may be TRBD1 (5 bases). Germline assignment: CDR1 LGHNA and CDR2 YNFKEQ. V was cut by 5 bases and J by 8 bases, with 18 bases left in between. This CDR3 region has 15 residues. In nucleotides, the CDR3 is TGTGCCAGCAGCAACCGACAGCATACGGGGGAAAAACTGTTTTTT. It yields the protein CASSNRQHTGEKLFF.

This clonotype was recorded many times. The chain employs TRBV6-2 or TRBV6-3 and TRBJ1-5; D is unclear. Germline CDR1 MNHEY, CDR2 SVGEGT. The CDR3 has 16 amino acids. V gave up 6 bases and J gave up 1 base, with 16 bases separating them. The CDR3 loop reads CASRLGNPGSNQPQHF. The DNA for the CDR3 is TGTGCCAGCAGGTTGGGGAACCCTGGGAGCAATCAGCCCCAGCATTTT.

This clonotype was observed many times. The gene calls are TRBV28 and TRBJ2-7, with D possibly being TRBD2 (5 bases). The germline CDR1 and CDR2 sequences are MDHEN and SYDVKM. V shed 1 base and J shed 7 bases, with 17 bases lying between them. This CDR3 spans 15 amino acids. The CDR3 is CASSLLIGRVQEQYF. For the CDR3, the DNA is TGTGCCAGCAGTTTATTAATTGGGCGGGTCCAAGAGCAGTACTTC. Based on the CDR3 plus reference TRBV28 and TRBJ2-7, the full variable domain is DVKVTQSSRYLVKRTGEKVFLECVQDMDHENMFWYRQDPGLGLRLIYFSYDVKMKEKGDIPEGYSVSREKKERFSLILESASTNQTSMYLCASSLLIGRVQEQYFGPGTRLTVT.

This clonotype was seen repeatedly, ten times or more. The chain carries TRBV7-3 and TRBJ2-2; TRBD1 might be the D (6 bases). This CDR3 spans 17 amino acids. Germline lookup yields CDR1 SGHTA and CDR2 FQGTGA. V shed 2 bases and J shed 7 bases, with 20 bases lying between them. The CDR3 DNA reads TGTGCCAGCAGCTTATTCCACGGCAGGGGAAGGAGCGGGGAGCTGTTTTTT. Its translation is CASSLFHGRGRSGELFF. Drawing the rest from reference TRBV7-3 and TRBJ2-2, the complete variable domain is GAGVSQTPSNKVTEKGKYVELRCDPISGHTALYWYRQSLGQGPEFLIYFQGTGAADDSGLPNDRFFAVRPEGSVSTLKIQRTERGDSAVYLCASSLFHGRGRSGELFFGEGSRLTVL.

This clonotype showed up many times. The chain recombines TRBV6-1 with TRBJ1-2; TRBD1 matches at 7 bases. Germline trimming cut 0 bases from V and 5 bases from J; bases unmatched to any gene: 9. The germline V gene encodes CDR1 MNHNS and CDR2 SASEGT. The CDR3 runs 16 residues. CDR3 coding DNA: TGTGCCAGCAGTGAAGCGCTTCGAGGCAGGGGGTATGGCTACACCTTC. It encodes CASSEALRGRGYGYTF.

V and J are TRBV2 and TRBJ2-5; D is uncertain. CDR3 length equals 12 residues. V was shortened by 8 bases and J by 2 bases, with 9 bases between the two germline ends. Germline V gene sequence: CDR1 SNHLY, CDR2 FYNNEI. The CDR3 DNA reads TGTGCCAGCGAAGGTCTACAAGAGACCCAGTACTTC. Translating it yields CASEGLQETQYF. The full variable domain, in which reference TRBV2 and TRBJ2-5 provide the parts outside the CDR3, is EPEVTQTPSHQVTQMGQEVILRCVPISNHLYFYWYRQILGQKVEFLVSFYNNEISEKSEIFDDQFSVERPDGSNFTLKIRSTKLEDSAMYFCASEGLQETQYFGPGTRLLVL.

This clonotype was recorded many times. The chain joins TRBV5-1 to TRBJ2-3; weak D call: TRBD1 (6 bases). With 6 bases removed from V and 1 base from J, the gap between germline ends came to 15 bases. The CDR3 is 15 residues long. CDR1 is SGHRS and CDR2 is YFSETQ in the germline V gene. CDR3 amino acids: CASIEEDSRTDTQYF. In nucleotides, the CDR3 is TGCGCCAGCATCGAGGAGGACAGCCGCACAGATACGCAGTATTTT.

The sample holds many counts of this clonotype. CDR3 nucleotide sequence: TGTGCCAGCAGATCTGGGAGTCAGGGGTACGAGCAGTACTTC. Its protein product is CASRSGSQGYEQYF. The chain joins TRBV27 to TRBJ2-7, with D perhaps matching TRBD1 (6 bases). The germline V gene has CDR1 MNHEY and CDR2 SMNVEV (reference sequence). The CDR3 length is 14 residues. V lost 6 bases and J lost 4, with 16 bases in between.

This clonotype was detected only a few times. The chain uses TRBV27 and TRBJ2-6; 7 bases line up with TRBD1. After removal of 6 bases from V and 2 bases from J, the junction contained 13 bases not matched to a gene. From germline, CDR1 is MNHEY and CDR2 SMNVEV (reference sequence). This CDR3 is built from 18 residues. CDR3 region: CASSPALLTGPGANVLTF. CDR3 in DNA: TGTGCCAGCAGCCCCGCGCTCCTGACAGGGCCTGGGGCCAACGTCCTGACTTTC.

This clonotype was seen at least ten times. This chain links TRBV28 with TRBJ1-4; 11 positions agree with TRBD1. After removal of 7 bases from V and 4 bases from J, the junction contained 14 bases not matched to a gene. This CDR3 has 18 amino acids. Germline-derived CDR1 and CDR2 are MDHEN and SYDVKM. The CDR3 sequence: CASTNERTGGIHNEKLFF. The CDR3 nucleotides are TGTGCCAGCACCAACGAACGGACAGGGGGCATCCATAATGAAAAACTGTTTTTT.

This clonotype has ten or more counts. The CDR3 coding sequence is TGTGCCAGCAGTGAAATCAGGAGGGCGAATCAGCCCCAGCATTTT. Its translation: CASSEIRRANQPQHF. The J gene is TRBJ1-5, the V gene TRBV2; D call uncertain. The germline V gene has CDR1 SNHLY and CDR2 FYNNEI. Trimming pared 2 bases from V and 4 bases from J, leaving 12 bases between. The CDR3 extends over 15 amino acids.

This chain's CDR3 is CASSETGVVQPQHF. The CDR3 DNA is TGTGCCAGCAGTGAAACCGGGGTAGTTCAGCCCCAGCATTTT. The chain uses TRBV2 and TRBJ1-5, with D unclear. The CDR3 has 14 residues. Germline CDR1 SNHLY, CDR2 FYNNEI. Trimming took 2 bases from V and 6 from J, leaving 11 bases between them.

This clonotype was picked up a small number of times. V usage is TRBV7-9 and J usage is TRBJ1-1, with D maybe TRBD1 (6 bases). From germline, CDR1 is SEHNR and CDR2 FQNEAQ (reference sequence). The CDR3 covers 12 residues. The V gene lost 4 bases and the J gene lost 7 bases, with 10 bases spanning the gap. CDR3 sequence reads: CASSSRGGEAFF. In nucleotides, the CDR3 is TGTGCCAGCAGCTCTAGGGGGGGTGAAGCTTTCTTT. Full variable domain (outside the CDR3, taken from reference TRBV7-9 and TRBJ1-1): DTGVSQNPRHKITKRGQNVTFRCDPISEHNRLYWYRQTLGQGPEFLTYFQNEAQLEKSRLLSDRFSAERPKGSFSTLEIQRTEQGDSAMYLCASSSRGGEAFFGQGTRLTVV.

This clonotype was observed many times. The chain couples TRBV12-3 or TRBV12-4 to TRBJ2-7; TRBD2 aligns across 8 bases. Trimming removed 5 bases from V and 3 bases from J; junction bases left unmatched: 6. This CDR3 has 14 residues. CDR3 sequence: CASSPSAGVYEQYF. The CDR3 region has the DNA TGTGCCAGCAGTCCCTCAGCGGGAGTCTACGAGCAGTACTTC.

This clonotype was seen ten or more times. The chain employs TRBV7-2 and TRBJ2-5, with D hard to call. Germline lookup yields CDR1 SGHTA and CDR2 FQGNSA. This CDR3 contains 14 residues. V shed 1 base and J shed 2 bases, with 8 bases lying between them. The CDR3: CASSLGLVQETQYF. As DNA, the CDR3 is TGTGCCAGCAGCTTAGGGCTAGTTCAAGAGACCCAGTACTTC.

This clonotype appeared many times. The V gene is TRBV21-1, the J gene TRBJ1-2; no DNA check was done on the table's D call, TRBD1. TRBV21-1 is given as a pseudogene. This CDR3 region has 16 residues. Written as DNA, the CDR3 is TGTGCCAGCAGCCCCCGAAACCTCGACAGGGCCTATGGCTACACCTTC. Encoded protein: CASSPRNLDRAYGYTF.

This clonotype was picked up many times. The rearrangement links TRBV3-1 to TRBJ1-1; D is unclear. V lost 0 bases to trimming and J lost 3 bases, with 8 bases between them. The CDR3 contains 14 residues. Germline CDR1 LGHDT, CDR2 YNNKEL (reference sequence). CDR3 loop: CASSQEEHYTEAFF. The CDR3 DNA sequence: TGTGCCAGCAGCCAAGAGGAACACTACACTGAAGCTTTCTTT.

This clonotype was counted a few times. This sequence joins TRBV10-3 and TRBJ2-3, with a weak D call TRBD1 (6 bases). This CDR3 region has 17 residues. V lost 10 bases to trimming and J lost 0 bases, with 23 bases between them. Per germline, CDR1 ENHRY and CDR2 SYGVKD. CDR3 region: CATRGIKGTVSTDTQYF. The CDR3 region has the DNA TGTGCCACCAGGGGCATAAAAGGGACGGTTAGCACAGATACGCAGTATTTT.

The sample holds a few counts of this clonotype. V and J are TRBV19 and TRBJ2-1; 9 nucleotides line up with TRBD2. J lost 7 bases, V lost 6 bases, and 16 bases had no gene match. Germline lookup yields CDR1 LNHDA and CDR2 SQIVND (reference sequence). This CDR3 comprises 17 residues. The CDR3 nucleotides read TGTGCCAGTAGGGAGACGAGCGGGGGGACCTTAGGGAATGAGCAGTTCTTC. Protein sequence: CASRETSGGTLGNEQFF.

This clonotype was picked up many times. V is TRBV29-1 and J is TRBJ2-3, with D perhaps TRBD1 (6 bases). The CDR3 consists of 9 residues. Germline V gene lookup returns CDR1 SQVTM and CDR2 ANQGSEA. The CDR3 DNA reads TGCAACACGGACAGTTCACAGTATTTT. Protein product: CNTDSSQYF.

About this clonotype itself: It may be a read error: a sequence one base away is much more abundant. In this CDR3 the conserved last residue, phenylalanine or tryptophan, is missing, so a read error is likely. The rearrangement uses TRBV11-2 and TRBJ1-3, with D hard to call. The CDR3 is 14 amino acids. V lost 8 bases, J lost 2 bases, and 13 bases lay in between. The germline CDR1 and CDR2 sequences are SGHAT and FQNNGV. This CDR3 is CASGRNGAGNTIYL. The CDR3 DNA sequence: TGTGCCAGCGGGAGGAATGGAGCTGGAAACACCATATATCTT.

This clonotype was seen many times. The J gene is TRBJ1-5, the V gene TRBV7-3, with D perhaps matching TRBD1 (6 bases). The CDR3 consists of 15 residues. Between the trimmed V and J ends, which lost 5 bases and 1 base, there was a span of 12 bases. Germline lookup yields CDR1 SGHTA and CDR2 FQGTGA. In nucleotides, the CDR3 is TGTGCCAGCAGCGGAGGAGGGACAAGCAATCAGCCCCAGCATTTT. As protein: CASSGGGTSNQPQHF.

This clonotype was recorded at least ten times. This chain uses TRBV29-1 with TRBJ1-1; no clear D gene. CDR1 and CDR2 (germline): SQVTM, ANQGSEA. Deletions cut 5 bases from V and 0 bases from J, with 10 bases between. This CDR3 has 13 amino acids. The CDR3 loop reads CSVCTSMNTEAFF. In DNA, the CDR3 is TGCAGCGTTTGCACATCCATGAACACTGAAGCTTTCTTT.